This TCR beta chain is drawn from a study of T-cell reconstitution after alpha-beta-depleted transplantation in children. Whole-study findings and limits: Reports say that about two months after transplant, the alpha-beta T cells came out of several hundred graft clones that had expanded. By one year post-transplant, T-cell counts and diversity largely arose from T cells that were newly produced. Recipient T cells and thymic progenitors that survived gave rise to the high TCRbeta diversity observed at day 60 in some patients.

This clonotype has a count of ten or more. Its antigen is not identified. The CDR3 is made up of 13 amino acids. V was trimmed by 3 bases and J by 4 bases, leaving 9 bases between them. Library preparation (for TCRbeta) was performed with unique molecular identifiers. TCRdb re-called the PCR reads through MiXCR, storing one row per CDR3 protein. The table lists 550,000 to 800,000 distinct CDR3 sequences, around 13% of them singletons. The chain joins TRBV12-3 or TRBV12-4 to TRBJ2-5; a possible D gene is TRBD1 (7 bases). The receptor comes from a girl aged 2-9 years with congenital amegakaryocytic thrombocytopenia, due to receive a stem cell transplant. The source was PBMCs, collected before TCRalphabeta/CD19-depleted stem cell transplant. CDR3 sequence reads: CASSFQGGETQYF. The DNA of the CDR3 is TGTGCCAGCAGTTTCCAGGGGGGAGAGACCCAGTACTTC.